This TCR beta chain came from a study of Graves' ophthalmopathy and Graves' hyperthyroidism (dated by TCRdb to 2016 to 2019). Context from the whole study: Stable hyperthyroidism was defined as no progression to ophthalmopathy within 18 months of follow-up. The study used signatures of the TCR beta repertoire to tell Graves' ophthalmopathy apart from Graves' hyperthyroidism and to predict which patients would progress to ophthalmopathy. In total, approximately 130 blood samples were TCR-sequenced: approximately 42 ophthalmopathy, roughly 80 hyperthyroidism and about 17 hyperthyroidism-to-ophthalmopathy patients. To explore V-J signatures that separate ophthalmopathy from hyperthyroidism, a discovery set of fewer than 110 patients was enrolled, consisting of roughly 45 with ophthalmopathy and roughly 57 with stable hyperthyroidism. For independent validation, a separate cohort was made up of 18 to 20 hyperthyroidism patients plus 17 patients who later progressed from hyperthyroidism to ophthalmopathy. In six hyperthyroidism patients, the T-cell repertoire of thyroid tissue was compared with the T-cell repertoire of blood. Following sampling, methimazole starting at 30 mg daily was administered to hyperthyroidism patients, and high-dose intravenous methylprednisolone was administered to ophthalmopathy patients.

For repertoire sequencing, the TCR beta CDR3 regions were amplified from RNA transcripts. The first round was an RT-PCR using HTBI primers with the Qiagen OneStep RT-PCR kit, and this first round was followed by a second-round multiplex PCR, then size selection and purification. Libraries were sequenced on an Illumina HiSeq2000 using paired-end 100 bp reads. For the original study's pipeline: SOAPnuke was used for read processing, and reads with adapters, uncalled bases, a mean Phred below 15, or no exact constant-primer or identifier match were discarded. COPE v1.2.5 was used to merge high-quality paired reads. Clonotypes were defined as unique nucleotide sequences and were aligned to IMGT TRB V, D and J references using MiTCR v1.1. Analysis was restricted to V-J combinations with a frequency above 0.0001, which covered 99.2% of repertoires. For each V-J combination, a TCR clonal expansion and chaos score was defined as F50 clonal expansion divided by the chaos observed in the TCRdist matrix. Welch's t-statistics and random forest were used to reduce features to approximately 13 V-J combinations, which were fed into a naive Bayes classifier. Thyroid-blood repertoire similarity was quantified with the Morisita-Horn index. The public sequencing data were trimmed at Q25 with fastp and processed into clonotypes with MiXCR by TCRdb, which kept only in-frame beta chains. When rows share a CDR3 protein, they turn into one entry using the most common DNA and genes. TCRdb's processing, not the authors', yielded these V and J calls. The sample records around 1,000,000 distinct CDR3 sequences, 36% of which are singletons. The ten largest clonotypes hold approximately 10% of the sample.

Overall study results and their limits: Most expanded thyroid clonotypes with a frequency above 0.001 also appeared in blood, which suggests that blood repertoires may reflect the immune response in the thyroid. No statistical method was used to predetermine the sample size, and group allocation was not hidden from the investigators. In validation, the model predicted ophthalmopathy progression with 55% to 71% sensitivity and 72.22% specificity; about a dozen predicted patients were CT-confirmed with GO in a median of approximately 6.5 months. In cross-validation, the 13-signature model distinguished ophthalmopathy from stable hyperthyroidism with around 90% sensitivity and 81% to 82% specificity, while in the test set the corresponding values were 80% and 75%.

This clonotype showed up many times. This receptor's antigen is unknown. One base away there is no much larger clone; base qualities are not given. Hyperthyroidism patients were newly diagnosed, were aged 18 to 65 years, and had a disease duration under 2 months. Patients with other autoimmune diseases, uncontrolled infections, pregnancy or lactation were excluded. Clinical symptoms, serum thyroxine, TRAb, thyroid ultrasound and orbital computed tomography were used for diagnosis. Total RNA was extracted with Trizol reagent and quality-checked on an Agilent 2100 Bioanalyzer. Specimen: peripheral blood or thyroid tissue (not recorded which). The TCR sequence derives from an adult man with Graves' hyperthyroidism.

The sequence in DNA is TGTGCCAGCAGCCAGCCGGGGAGTTACACCATATATTTT. Its protein is CASSQPGSYTIYF. The chain uses TRBV7-9 and TRBJ1-3; no D gene can be assigned with confidence. There are 13 amino acids in the CDR3, from cysteine to phenylalanine inclusive. Only the CDR3 region is kept as DNA, spanning 39 bases read in frame from base 1. According to the germline V gene (reference sequence), CDR1 reads SEHNR and CDR2 reads FQNEAQ. A distance of 13 bases separates the germline ends of V and J, which lose 5 bases and 8 bases respectively.